Reported below is one TCR beta chain. This clonotype was observed many times. Its target antigen remains unknown. Base quality data are lacking; no much larger clone is found one base away. The source of the sample is a study of T cell repertoires in cytomegalovirus infection (dated by TCRdb to between 2018 and 2020). For context, the study as a whole: The peptide stimulations were aimed at well-studied HLA-B-restricted epitopes as well as recently identified HLA-C-restricted CMV epitopes, whose presentation resists viral immunomodulation. The HLA type of each donor mattered for the analysis, because public TCR beta signatures pointed to carriage of CMV infection along with the matching HLA type.

The germline V end is reduced by 5 bases and the J end by 9 bases; junction bases left unmatched: 6. From cysteine to phenylalanine, the CDR3 is 14 amino acids long. Only the CDR3 DNA is retained, 42 bases long and in frame from the first base. According to the germline V gene, CDR1 reads SGHAT and CDR2 reads FQNNGV. The sample's treatment or condition label is to be understood as: in vitro stimulation with specific CMV peptide epitopes to enrich CMV-specific T cells. Sequencing relied on an Illumina HiSeq 1500. TCRdb reanalyzed the raw reads on its own, using fastp at Q25 for trimming and MiXCR for clone calling, and kept in-frame beta chains. Rows are unified per CDR3 protein, each entry keeping the most common DNA and genes. Present in this sample are some 900,000 distinct CDR3 sequences, 32% of which were seen just once. The top ten constitute around 12% of the sample. Results the study describes overall, beyond this receptor: In both this cohort and an independent roughly 400-donor cohort, the cumulative frequency of public TCR beta family members distinguished carriers of CMV infection plus the relevant HLA type. The ex vivo response was dominated by HLA-C-restricted CMV-specific TCR beta clonotypes, which also provided the single most frequent clonotype in two of eight donors.

The input for sequencing was cultured CD8+ T cells from PBMCs, taken from culture after CMV antigen stimulation. The clonotype was recovered from a human donor in good health (CMV status not recorded). Some clones in this sample may be carry-over from other donors' samples. The sequence is built from TRBV11-2 and TRBJ1-6; 8 bases in between match TRBD1. The DNA sequence is given as TGTGCCAGCAGCATGGACAGGGTCATTTCACCCCTCCACTTT. Translated, this gives CASSMDRVISPLHF.